A single sample gave rise to the 21 T cell receptor beta chains below, sequenced in a study of read filtering for tumor transcriptome and immune sequencing. The library was built from 400 to 500 ng RNA with molecular barcoded adaptors for alpha/delta and beta/gamma chains. TCRdb reprocessed the reads via MiXCR and lists one record per CDR3 protein. The sample lists 50,000 to 65,000 distinct CDR3 sequences, roughly 19% occurring once. Material: a population of CD138-negative cells sorted from bone marrow. Source of these receptors: a donor at least 40 years old with multiple myeloma.

This clonotype was counted many times. This rearrangement joins TRBV20-1 to TRBJ2-7; TRBD1 aligns across 8 bases. Germline CDR1 reads DFQATT; CDR2 reads SNEGSKA (reference sequence). The V gene end was trimmed by 3 bases and the J gene end by 2 bases; junction bases not matched to a gene: 3. The CDR3 has 13 amino acids. The CDR3 loop reads CSASGQGTYEQYF. The DNA for the CDR3 is TGCAGTGCTAGTGGACAGGGAACCTACGAGCAGTACTTC.

This clonotype was seen at least ten times. The J gene is TRBJ2-1, the V gene TRBV28, with 9 bases lining up with TRBD2. Trimming removed 7 bases from V and 0 bases from J; junction bases left unmatched: 22. Germline V gene sequence: CDR1 MDHEN, CDR2 SYDVKM. The CDR3 has 21 amino acids. CDR3 sequence reads: CASTPARGGRAGGSSYNEQFF. For the CDR3, the DNA is TGTGCCAGCACCCCGGCAAGAGGCGGGAGGGCAGGGGGAAGCTCCTACAATGAGCAGTTCTTC.

On this clonotype itself: Because it lacks the conserved phenylalanine or tryptophan at the end, this CDR3 is likely a read error. No DNA is shown, since the ends of the CDR3 on it are uncertain; the CDR3 is the one TCRdb lists. This rearrangement joins TRBV5-1 to TRBJ2-2; the tabulated D call, TRBD1, remains unverified against the DNA. The germline V gene encodes CDR1 SGHRS and CDR2 YFSETQ. Ends included, the CDR3 has 15 residues. This CDR3 is CASSFAVGATGELLL.

Points on this clonotype: A junction end diverges from the germline sequence, so it may reflect a read error. CDR3 loop: CASSLWTSGLSYNERFF. CDR3 nucleotides: TGTGCCAGCAGCTTGTGGACTAGCGGGCTCTCCTACAATGAGCGGTTCTTC. J is TRBJ2-1 and V is TRBV5-4; 11 nucleotides agree with TRBD2. Germline CDR1 and CDR2: SGHNT and YYREEE (reference sequence). The CDR3 is 17 amino acids.

This clonotype was seen ten or more times. The chain is built from TRBV20-1 and TRBJ1-6, with TRBD1 matching over 9 bases. CDR3 length equals 15 residues. After removal of 0 bases from V and 11 bases from J, the junction contained 8 bases not matched to a gene. Per germline, CDR1 DFQATT and CDR2 SNEGSKA (reference sequence). DNA for the CDR3: TGCAGTGCTAGAGACGGGACAGGGAGCTCTACACCCCTCCACTTT. Translation gives CSARDGTGSSTPLHF.

This chain links TRBV28 with TRBJ2-1; D is unclear. The DNA end is a closer match to TRBJ2-7, so the J assignment may be wrong. The CDR3 sequence is 11 residues long. CDR1 MDHEN and CDR2 SYDVKM come from the germline V gene. Here the CDR3 reads CASSFQTRQYF. The CDR3 DNA follows: TGTGCCAGCAGTTTCCAGACCAGGCAGTACTTC.

This sequence joins TRBV28 and TRBJ2-7; 11 bases are shared with TRBD2. There are 17 residues in the CDR3. V shed 10 bases, J shed 1 base, and the junction held 15 bases outside the gene matches. The germline gives CDR1 MDHEN, CDR2 SYDVKM. The CDR3 spells CATLPFSGRAPSYEQYF. The CDR3 DNA is TGTGCCACCCTTCCTTTTAGCGGGAGGGCCCCGTCCTACGAGCAGTACTTC.

This clonotype was counted at least ten times. The chain links TRBV19 to TRBJ2-2, with D hard to call. CDR3 length: 11 residues. Deletions cut 3 bases from V and 7 bases from J, with 3 bases between. From germline, CDR1 is LNHDA and CDR2 SQIVND (reference sequence). CDR3 sequence: CASSMVGELFF. In DNA, the CDR3 is TGTGCCAGTAGTATGGTCGGGGAGCTGTTTTTT.

This clonotype has a count of ten or more. The chain uses TRBV29-1 and TRBJ1-1; possibly TRBD1 for D (5 bases). Germline V gives CDR1 SQVTM, CDR2 ANQGSEA. This CDR3 comprises 13 residues. Deletions cut 6 bases from V and 5 bases from J, with 16 bases between. The CDR3 nucleotides read TGCAGCGTCGGCGGGGGAGATAGGACTGAAGCTTTCTTT. This translates into CSVGGGDRTEAFF.

Many counts were recorded for this clonotype. The chain recombines TRBV5-1 with TRBJ2-7; D not certain. The germline gives CDR1 SGHRS, CDR2 YFSETQ. The CDR3 has 14 amino acids. Trimming left V 0 bases short and J 0 bases short, with 7 bases between. CDR3 sequence (DNA): TGCGCCAGCAGCTTGGAGGGCTACTCCTACGAGCAGTACTTC. Translating it yields CASSLEGYSYEQYF. The whole variable domain, remainder taken from reference TRBV5-1 and TRBJ2-7, is KAGVTQTPRYLIKTRGQQVTLSCSPISGHRSVSWYQQTPGQGLQFLFEYFSETQRNKGNFPGRFSGRQFSNSRSEMNVSTLELGDSALYLCASSLEGYSYEQYFGPGTRLTVT.

This clonotype occurred many times. The chain links TRBV13 to TRBJ2-5, with 9 bases matching TRBD2. CDR3 size: 15 residues. Germline-derived CDR1 and CDR2 are PRHDT and FYEKMQ (reference sequence). The trim removed 3 bases at V and 1 base at J, leaving 3 bases unmatched. CDR3 loop: CASSFSGGRQETQYF. The CDR3 nucleotides read TGTGCCAGCAGCTTTAGCGGGGGCCGCCAAGAGACCCAGTACTTC.

This clonotype turned up a few times. This chain connects TRBV6-5 to TRBJ2-1, with 10 bases lining up with TRBD2. CDR1 and CDR2 (germline): MNHEY, SVGAGI. CDR3 length: 16 amino acids. V was clipped by 4 bases and J by 1 base; unmatched bases: 4. In DNA, the CDR3 is TGTGCCAGCAGTTTGCTAGCGGGGGCTTCCTACAATGAGCAGTTCTTC. Translated: CASSLLAGASYNEQFF.

This clonotype was seen repeatedly, ten times or more. The gene calls are TRBV10-3 and TRBJ2-6; the D gene is possibly TRBD2 (6 bases). V lost 6 bases and J lost 1, with 16 bases in between. The CDR3 contains 17 residues. Germline-derived CDR1 and CDR2 are ENHRY and SYGVKD. The CDR3, as DNA: TGTGCCATCAGATCGGGACTCCTACCTTCTGGGGCCAACGTCCTGACTTTC. Translated, it gives CAIRSGLLPSGANVLTF.

This clonotype was observed many times. The J gene is TRBJ2-7, the V gene TRBV18, with TRBD2 identical over 10 bases. CDR1 and CDR2 from the germline V gene are KGHSH and LQKENI. This CDR3 contains 15 residues. Trimming took 3 bases from V and 7 from J; bases not matched to a gene: 9. The CDR3 coding sequence is TGTGCCAGCTCACCCCGCGGGACTAGCGCTATAGAGCAGTACTTC. It specifies CASSPRGTSAIEQYF.

This clonotype was counted only a few times. V is TRBV6-6 and J is TRBJ2-2; tentative D call: TRBD1 (6 bases). The CDR3 length is 17 residues. Trimming removed 6 bases from V and 0 bases from J, with 17 bases in between. CDR1 is MNHNY, CDR2 SVGAGI, per germline (reference sequence). CDR3 sequence (DNA): TGTGCCAGCAGGAAATCATCCGGGACATCGAACACCGGGGAGCTGTTTTTT. Translation: CASRKSSGTSNTGELFF.

This clonotype was found many times. V usage is TRBV30 and J usage is TRBJ2-2; 7 nucleotides agree with TRBD2. Germline V gene data show CDR1 as GTSNPN and CDR2 as SVGIG (reference sequence). This CDR3 has 16 residues. V shed 2 bases and J 1 base; nucleotides not matched to a gene: 7. The CDR3 nucleotides read TGTGCCTGGAGTAGGCTAGCGGTCATGAACACCGGGGAGCTGTTTTTT. It specifies CAWSRLAVMNTGELFF. Filled out from reference TRBV30 and TRBJ2-2, the complete variable domain reads SQTIHQWPATLVQPVGSPLSLECTVEGTSNPNLYWYRQAAGRGLQLLFYSVGIGQISSEVPQNLSASRPQDRQFILSSKKLLLSDSGFYLCAWSRLAVMNTGELFFGEGSRLTVL.

This clonotype was seen at least ten times. The chain carries TRBV27 and TRBJ2-1; D uncertain. V lost 6 bases to trimming and J lost 4 bases, with 4 bases between them. Germline V CDR1 and CDR2: MNHEY, SMNVEV (reference sequence). This CDR3 has 11 amino acids. The CDR3 region is CASRLYNEQFF. The CDR3 DNA is TGTGCCAGCAGGTTGTACAATGAGCAGTTCTTC.

At least ten counts were recorded for this clonotype. The gene calls are TRBV20-1 and TRBJ2-1; 15 nucleotides agree with TRBD2. V lost 6 bases to trimming and J lost 13 bases; unmatched junction nucleotides: 13. The CDR3 runs to 15 residues. Germline V gene lookup returns CDR1 DFQATT and CDR2 SNEGSKA (reference sequence). CDR3 residues: CSANGRTSGGAAQFF. The CDR3 DNA sequence: TGCAGTGCCAACGGTAGGACTAGCGGGGGGGCCGCCCAGTTCTTC.

This clonotype was seen at least ten times. The junction departs from the called germline gene at one end, perhaps through a read error. The rearrangement uses TRBV7-7 and TRBJ1-4; D remains unclear. Per germline, CDR1 SSHAT and CDR2 FNYEAQ (reference sequence). The CDR3 consists of 13 residues. The CDR3 region is CASSPRAGEKLFF. The CDR3 DNA sequence: TGTGCTAGCAGCCCTAGGGCCGGGGAAAAACTGTTTTTT.

This chain uses TRBV15 with TRBJ2-5; 8 bases fit TRBD1. Germline CDR1 and CDR2: LNHNV and YYDKDF (reference sequence). This CDR3 is built from 15 residues. The junction had 5 bases not matched to a gene; V was cut back by 1 base and J by 4 bases. CDR3 protein: CATSRGGQGRETQYF. DNA for the CDR3: TGTGCCACCAGCAGAGGTGGACAGGGCCGAGAGACCCAGTACTTC.

This clonotype was detected only a few times. V gene TRBV5-1 combines with J gene TRBJ1-3, with unresolved D. The CDR3 is made up of 14 amino acids. Germline loops: CDR1 SGHRS, CDR2 YFSETQ. V was clipped by 4 bases and J by 3 bases, with 11 bases between them. The CDR3 region is CASSPDGVGNTIYF. In DNA form, the CDR3 reads TGCGCCAGCAGCCCGGACGGCGTTGGAAACACCATATATTTT.